This TCR beta chain was sequenced during a study of blood T cell repertoires in COVID-19. Per the germline V gene, CDR1 is MNHNS and CDR2 is SASEGT. The CDR3 is 15 amino acids. The V end was cut by 1 base, the J end by 2 bases, with 12 bases between. Original processing notes: The assay estimated nucleated cells by amplifying reference gene primers. Profiling relied on immunoSEQ multiplex PCR, and the TCRdb table lists in-frame clones only, not all of them. The V and J calls and the clone size are those of that table, but D and trimming were determined from the DNA. The profile shows around 500,000 clones, approximately 85% of them singletons.

The origin of this receptor is a human donor in a cohort sampled during active COVID-19. Sequenced material: peripheral blood. The chain joins TRBV6-1 to TRBJ2-7; tentative D call: TRBD1 (6 bases). CDR3: CASSEGPGEPYEQYF. In DNA form, the CDR3 reads TGTGCCAGCAGTGAAGGCCCAGGGGAACCCTACGAGCAGTACTTC.